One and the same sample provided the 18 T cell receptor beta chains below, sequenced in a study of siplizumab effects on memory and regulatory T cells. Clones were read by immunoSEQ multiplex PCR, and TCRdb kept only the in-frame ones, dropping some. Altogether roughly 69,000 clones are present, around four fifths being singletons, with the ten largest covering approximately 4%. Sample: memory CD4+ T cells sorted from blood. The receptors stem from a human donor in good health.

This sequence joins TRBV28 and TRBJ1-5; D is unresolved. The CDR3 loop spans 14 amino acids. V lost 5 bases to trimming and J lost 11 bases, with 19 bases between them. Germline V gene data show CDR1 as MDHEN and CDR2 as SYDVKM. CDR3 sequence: CASSPARENGSQHF. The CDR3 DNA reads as TGTGCCAGCAGTCCGGCACGGGAGAACGGTTCCCAGCATTTT.

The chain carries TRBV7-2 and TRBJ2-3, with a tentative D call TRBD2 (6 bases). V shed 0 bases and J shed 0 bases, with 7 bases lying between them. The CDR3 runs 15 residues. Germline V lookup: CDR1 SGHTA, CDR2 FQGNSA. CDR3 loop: CASSLAAGSTDTQYF. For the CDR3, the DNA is TGTGCCAGCAGCTTAGCCGCGGGGAGCACAGATACGCAGTATTTT.

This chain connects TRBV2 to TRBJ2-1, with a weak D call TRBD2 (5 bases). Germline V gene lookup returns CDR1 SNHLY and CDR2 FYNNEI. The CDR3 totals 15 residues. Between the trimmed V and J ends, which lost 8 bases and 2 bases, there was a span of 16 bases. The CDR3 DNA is TGTGCCAGCGCGGGCCTGGGTTCGACCTACAATGAGCAGTTCTTC. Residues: CASAGLGSTYNEQFF.

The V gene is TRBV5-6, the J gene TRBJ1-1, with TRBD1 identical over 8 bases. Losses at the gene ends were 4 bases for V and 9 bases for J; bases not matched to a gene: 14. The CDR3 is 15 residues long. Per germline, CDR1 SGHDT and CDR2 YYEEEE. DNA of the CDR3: TGTGCCAGCAGCGGGACAGGAGCACACGATATCCAAGCTTTCTTT. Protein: CASSGTGAHDIQAFF.

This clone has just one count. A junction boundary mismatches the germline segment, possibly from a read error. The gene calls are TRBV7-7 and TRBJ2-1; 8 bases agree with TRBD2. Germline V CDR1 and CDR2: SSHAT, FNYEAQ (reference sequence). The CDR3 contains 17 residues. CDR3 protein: CASSLEVGGRSYNEQFF. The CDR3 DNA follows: TGTGCTAGCAGCTTAGAAGTGGGCGGGAGGTCTTACAATGAGCAGTTCTTC.

The CDR3 nucleotides are TGTGCTAGTGCTAGGGGTCTAGGGACAGGGCCAGACTATGGCTACACCTTC. Translated: CASARGLGTGPDYGYTF. V is TRBV12-5 and J is TRBJ1-2; TRBD1 matches at 9 bases. J gave up 3 bases and V 7 bases, and 15 bases lay outside the gene matches. This CDR3 is built from 17 residues. Germline values: CDR1 LGHNT, CDR2 FRNRAP.

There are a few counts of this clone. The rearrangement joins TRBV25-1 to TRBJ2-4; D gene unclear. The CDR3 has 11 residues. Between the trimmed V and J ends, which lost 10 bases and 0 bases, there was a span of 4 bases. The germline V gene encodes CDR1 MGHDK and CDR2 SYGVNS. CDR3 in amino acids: CATSAKNIQYF. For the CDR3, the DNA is TGTGCCACTTCAGCCAAAAACATTCAGTACTTC.

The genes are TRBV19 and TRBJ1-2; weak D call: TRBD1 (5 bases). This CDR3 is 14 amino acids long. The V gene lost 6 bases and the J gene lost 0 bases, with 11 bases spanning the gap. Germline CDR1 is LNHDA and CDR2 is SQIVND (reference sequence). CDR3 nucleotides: TGTGCCAGTAGCGAAACGACAGCTAACTATGGCTACACCTTC. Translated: CASSETTANYGYTF.

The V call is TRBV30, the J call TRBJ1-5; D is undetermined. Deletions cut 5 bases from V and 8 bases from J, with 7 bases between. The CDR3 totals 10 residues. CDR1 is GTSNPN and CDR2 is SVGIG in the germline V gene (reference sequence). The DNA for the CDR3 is TGTGCCTGGCCTAGTAAGCCCCAGCATTTT. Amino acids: CAWPSKPQHF.

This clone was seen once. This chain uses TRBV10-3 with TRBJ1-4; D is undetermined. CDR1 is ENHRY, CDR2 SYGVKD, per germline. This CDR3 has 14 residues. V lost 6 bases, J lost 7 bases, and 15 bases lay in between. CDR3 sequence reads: CAIRGEGGGEKLFF. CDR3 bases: TGTGCCATCAGGGGAGAAGGAGGTGGTGAAAAACTGTTTTTT.

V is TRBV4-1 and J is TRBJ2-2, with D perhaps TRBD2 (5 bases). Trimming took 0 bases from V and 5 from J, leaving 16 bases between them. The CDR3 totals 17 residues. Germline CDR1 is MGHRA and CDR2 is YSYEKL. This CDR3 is CASSQDQILGGTGELFF. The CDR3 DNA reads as TGCGCCAGCAGCCAAGATCAGATACTAGGCGGAACCGGGGAGCTGTTTTTT.

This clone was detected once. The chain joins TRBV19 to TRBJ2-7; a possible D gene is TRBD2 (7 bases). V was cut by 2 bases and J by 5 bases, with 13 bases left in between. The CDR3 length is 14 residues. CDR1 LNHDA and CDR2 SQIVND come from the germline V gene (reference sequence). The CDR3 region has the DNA TGTGCCAGTAGTATACAGGGGAGGGGGAACGAGCAGTACTTC. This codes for CASSIQGRGNEQYF.

CDR3: CASSILDRTKGYTF. Written as DNA, the CDR3 is TGTGCCAGTAGTATCCTCGACAGAACGAAGGGCTACACCTTC. The chain uses TRBV19 and TRBJ1-2, with D possibly being TRBD1 (5 bases). CDR1 and CDR2 (germline): LNHDA, SQIVND (reference sequence). There are 14 residues in the CDR3. V was shortened by 3 bases and J by 8 bases, with 16 bases between the two germline ends.

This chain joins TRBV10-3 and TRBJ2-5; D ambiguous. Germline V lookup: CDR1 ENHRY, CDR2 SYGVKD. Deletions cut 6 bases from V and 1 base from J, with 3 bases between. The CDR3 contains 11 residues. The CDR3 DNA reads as TGTGCCATCAGCGTCCAAGAGACCCAGTACTTC. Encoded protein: CAISVQETQYF.

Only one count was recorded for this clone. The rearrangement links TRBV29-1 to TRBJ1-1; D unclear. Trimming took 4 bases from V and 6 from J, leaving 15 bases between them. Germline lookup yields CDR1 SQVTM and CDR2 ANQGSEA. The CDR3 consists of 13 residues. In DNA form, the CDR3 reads TGCAGCGTTGGAACGCAGTTGCGGGCTGAAGCTTTCTTT. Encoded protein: CSVGTQLRAEAFF. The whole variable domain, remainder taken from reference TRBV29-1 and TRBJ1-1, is SAVISQKPSRDICQRGTSLTIQCQVDSQVTMMFWYRQQPGQSLTLIATANQGSEATYESGFVIDKFPISRPNLTFSTLTVSNMSPEDSSIYLCSVGTQLRAEAFFGQGTRLTVV.

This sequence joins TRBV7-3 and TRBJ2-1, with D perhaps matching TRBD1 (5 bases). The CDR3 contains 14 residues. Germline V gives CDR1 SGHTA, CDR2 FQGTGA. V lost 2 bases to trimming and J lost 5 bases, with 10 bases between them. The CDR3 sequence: CASSLPGKNNEQFF. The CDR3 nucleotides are TGTGCCAGCAGCTTACCAGGGAAAAACAATGAGCAGTTCTTC.

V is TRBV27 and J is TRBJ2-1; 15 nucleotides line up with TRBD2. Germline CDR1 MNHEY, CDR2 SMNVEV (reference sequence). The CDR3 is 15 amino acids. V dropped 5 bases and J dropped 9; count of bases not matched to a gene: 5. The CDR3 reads CASSPGLAGGGEQFF. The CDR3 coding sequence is TGTGCCAGCAGTCCGGGACTAGCGGGAGGAGGTGAGCAGTTCTTC.

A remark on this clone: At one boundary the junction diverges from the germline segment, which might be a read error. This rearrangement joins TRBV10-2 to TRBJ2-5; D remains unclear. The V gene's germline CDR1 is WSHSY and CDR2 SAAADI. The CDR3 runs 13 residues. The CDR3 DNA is TGCGCCAGCAGTGAAACAAAAGGAGAGGCCCAGTACTTC. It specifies CASSETKGEAQYF.